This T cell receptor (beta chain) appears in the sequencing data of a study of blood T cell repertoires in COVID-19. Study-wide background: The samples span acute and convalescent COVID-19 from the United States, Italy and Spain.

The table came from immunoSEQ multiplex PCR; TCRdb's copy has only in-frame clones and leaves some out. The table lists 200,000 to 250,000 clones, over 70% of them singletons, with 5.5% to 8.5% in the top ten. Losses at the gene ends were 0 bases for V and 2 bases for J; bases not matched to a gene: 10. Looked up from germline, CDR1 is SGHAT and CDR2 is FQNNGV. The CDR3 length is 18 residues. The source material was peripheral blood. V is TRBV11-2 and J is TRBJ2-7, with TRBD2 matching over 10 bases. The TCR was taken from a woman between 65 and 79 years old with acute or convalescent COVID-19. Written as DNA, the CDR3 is TGTGCCAGCAGCTTAGATTCTGCCAGCGGGGGGGAGACCTACGAGCAGTACTTC. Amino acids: CASSLDSASGGETYEQYF. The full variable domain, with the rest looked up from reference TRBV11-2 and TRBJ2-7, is EAGVAQSPRYKIIEKRQSVAFWCNPISGHATLYWYQQILGQGPKLLIQFQNNGVVDDSQLPKDRFSAERLKGVDSTLKIQPAKLEDSAVYLCASSLDSASGGETYEQYFGPGTRLTVT.